This T cell receptor beta chain was identified in a study of OX40 agonist ivuxolimab in advanced cancers. About the research overall: Patients enrolled in dose escalation were diagnosed with hepatocellular carcinoma, melanoma, renal cell or head and neck cancer.

TCRdb's copy holds only in-frame clones and misses some; the assay was immunoSEQ multiplex PCR. Among under 95,000 clones listed, more than 70% were seen once. Study outcomes and limitations: Among the lowest levels of clonal expansion were found in partial responders at 0.1-3.0 mg/kg.

People who had autoimmune disease history or systemic immunosuppression were excluded. As for this clone: What it binds is unknown.

This CDR3 spans 13 amino acids. The V and J ends lost 6 bases and 2 bases respectively, with 10 bases between them. Germline loops: CDR1 SGHAT, CDR2 FQNNGV. This sample comprised CD4+ or CD8+ T cells sorted from blood, obtained in a trial of the OX40 agonist ivuxolimab. The origin of this receptor is an adult with an advanced solid tumor such as melanoma, head and neck, liver or kidney cancer. The V call is TRBV11-2, the J call TRBJ2-5, with D perhaps matching TRBD1 (5 bases). The CDR3 DNA sequence: TGTGCCAGCAGTCGCGACAGACAAGAGACCCAGTACTTC. Translating gives CASSRDRQETQYF.